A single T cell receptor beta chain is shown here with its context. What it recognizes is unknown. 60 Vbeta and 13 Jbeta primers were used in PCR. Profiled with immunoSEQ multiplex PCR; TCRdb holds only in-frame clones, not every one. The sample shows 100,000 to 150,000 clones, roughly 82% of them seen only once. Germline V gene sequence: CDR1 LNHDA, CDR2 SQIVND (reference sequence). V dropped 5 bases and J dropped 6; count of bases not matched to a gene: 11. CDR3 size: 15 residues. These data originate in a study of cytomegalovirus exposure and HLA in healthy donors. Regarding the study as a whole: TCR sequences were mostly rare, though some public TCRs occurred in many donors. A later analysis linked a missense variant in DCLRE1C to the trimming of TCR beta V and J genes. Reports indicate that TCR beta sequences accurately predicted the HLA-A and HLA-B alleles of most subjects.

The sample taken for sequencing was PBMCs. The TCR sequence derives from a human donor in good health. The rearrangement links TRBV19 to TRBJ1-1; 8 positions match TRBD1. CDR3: CASSPPDRVLAEAFF. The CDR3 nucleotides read TGTGCCAGTAGTCCTCCGGACAGGGTGTTAGCTGAAGCTTTCTTT.